Presented here are 26 T cell receptor beta chains from one specimen sequenced in a study of blood T cell repertoires in COVID-19. Data came from immunoSEQ multiplex PCR; TCRdb stores just in-frame clones and leaves some out. The table lists about 150,000 clones, about four fifths of them singletons. The sample comprised peripheral blood. The source of these receptors is a woman older than 75 with acute or convalescent COVID-19.

V and J are TRBV6-5 and TRBJ1-5; D might be TRBD1 (6 bases). The CDR3 is made up of 15 amino acids. V shed 7 bases and J shed 1 base, with 14 bases lying between them. Germline-derived CDR1 and CDR2 are MNHEY and SVGAGI. The CDR3 nucleotides read TGTGCCAGCAAATTTGATCAGGGGAGCAATCAGCCCCAGCATTTT. Amino acids: CASKFDQGSNQPQHF.

J is TRBJ1-1 and V is TRBV29-1, with 7 bases aligning to TRBD1. Trimming cost V 2 bases and J 4 bases; bases outside gene matches: 7. Per germline, CDR1 SQVTM and CDR2 ANQGSEA. The CDR3 sequence is 14 residues long. CDR3 coding DNA: TGCAGCGTTGAATCGGCAGGGGGGACCACTGAAGCTTTCTTT. Its protein product is CSVESAGGTTEAFF.

The genes are TRBV19 and TRBJ1-1, with 8 bases that match TRBD1. Germline-derived CDR1 and CDR2 are LNHDA and SQIVND (reference sequence). The CDR3 covers 13 residues. V trimming: 4 bases; J trimming: 4 bases; junction bases outside the gene matches: 2. As DNA, the CDR3 is TGTGCCAGTAGTAGCAGGGGGCTCACTGAAGCTTTCTTT. Translation: CASSSRGLTEAFF.

This clone has just one count. The chain recombines TRBV10-3 with TRBJ2-5; 9 nucleotides agree with TRBD2. The J segment lost 1 base and the V segment lost 10 bases, leaving 7 bases of the junction unmatched. CDR3 length equals 14 residues. From germline, CDR1 is ENHRY and CDR2 SYGVKD. The CDR3 region has the DNA TGTGCCAGTGGGGCTAGCGGGGTCCAAGAGACCCAGTACTTC. Translated, it gives CASGASGVQETQYF.

This sequence joins TRBV28 and TRBJ2-7; possible D gene TRBD1, 5 bases. V was shortened by 1 base and J by 6 bases, with 13 bases between the two germline ends. Germline V lookup: CDR1 MDHEN, CDR2 SYDVKM. This CDR3 has 14 residues. The CDR3 coding sequence is TGTGCCAGCAGTTTATTATCACGGCAGGGCGAGCAGTACTTC. This gives the protein CASSLLSRQGEQYF.

The rearrangement links TRBV9 to TRBJ2-1; D might be TRBD2 (6 bases). CDR3 length equals 16 residues. Germline values: CDR1 SGDLS, CDR2 YYNGEE. Trimming left V 0 bases short and J 2 bases short, with 12 bases between. CDR3 region: CASSVVAGSAYNEQFF. CDR3 in DNA: TGTGCCAGCAGCGTAGTTGCGGGGTCAGCCTACAATGAGCAGTTCTTC. Full variable domain (remainder filled in from reference TRBV9 and TRBJ2-1): DSGVTQTPKHLITATGQRVTLRCSPRSGDLSVYWYQQSLDQGLQFLIQYYNGEERAKGNILERFSAQQFPDLHSELNLSSLELGDSALYFCASSVVAGSAYNEQFFGPGTRLTVL.

The rearrangement links TRBV2 to TRBJ1-1, with a tentative D call TRBD1 (6 bases). Germline values: CDR1 SNHLY, CDR2 FYNNEI. The ends were cut back, 3 bases at V and 1 base at J, with 9 bases in the middle. CDR3 size: 14 residues. CDR3 in DNA: TGTGCCAGCAGTGATCGGACAGAGAACACTGAAGCTTTCTTT. Protein sequence: CASSDRTENTEAFF.

The V and J genes are TRBV15 and TRBJ1-5; D is unresolved. Trimming cost V 3 bases and J 0 bases, with 12 bases left between them. Germline CDR1 reads LNHNV; CDR2 reads YYDKDF (reference sequence). This CDR3 contains 16 residues. The CDR3: CATSSRTGNSNQPQHF. As DNA, the CDR3 is TGTGCCACCAGCAGTAGGACGGGGAATAGCAATCAGCCCCAGCATTTT.

V is TRBV5-6 and J is TRBJ2-2, with a possible D match to TRBD2 (5 bases). CDR3 length: 16 amino acids. V was shortened by 6 bases and J by 4 bases, with 19 bases between the two germline ends. Germline V gene sequence: CDR1 SGHDT, CDR2 YYEEEE. CDR3: CASTEYTRKVTGELFF. The CDR3 DNA sequence: TGTGCCAGCACCGAATATACTAGAAAAGTCACCGGGGAGCTGTTTTTT. Filled out from reference TRBV5-6 and TRBJ2-2, the complete variable domain reads DAGVTQSPTHLIKTRGQQVTLRCSPKSGHDTVSWYQQALGQGPQFIFQYYEEEERQRGNFPDRFSGHQFPNYSSELNVNALLLGDSALYLCASTEYTRKVTGELFFGEGSRLTVL.

V usage is TRBV5-1 and J usage is TRBJ2-3; unclear D gene. The CDR3 length is 17 residues. Germline lookup yields CDR1 SGHRS and CDR2 YFSETQ. V lost 0 bases, J lost 2 bases, and 16 bases lay in between. CDR3 sequence: CASSLERGVQTTDTQYF. As DNA, the CDR3 is TGCGCCAGCAGCTTGGAACGAGGTGTGCAAACCACAGATACGCAGTATTTT.

The rearrangement joins TRBV9 to TRBJ2-1; D not resolved. The CDR3 has 14 residues. V dropped 3 bases and J dropped 5 bases, with 12 bases sitting between them. The germline V gene encodes CDR1 SGDLS and CDR2 YYNGEE. The CDR3 nucleotides read TGTGCCAGCAGCGCGCAAAACTACAACAATGAGCAGTTCTTC. It yields the protein CASSAQNYNNEQFF.

The chain recombines TRBV29-1 with TRBJ1-3, with 8 bases fitting TRBD1. Losses at the gene ends were 2 bases for V and 2 bases for J; bases not matched to a gene: 2. Germline CDR1 reads SQVTM; CDR2 reads ANQGSEA. The CDR3 runs 14 residues. The CDR3 DNA follows: TGCAGCGTTGAATCAGGGGGCGCTGGAAACACCATATATTTT. The encoded protein is CSVESGGAGNTIYF.

The V and J genes are TRBV14 and TRBJ1-6; D not certain. Germline assignment: CDR1 SGHDN and CDR2 FVKESK. This CDR3 is built from 15 residues. Trimming took off 1 base at V and 6 bases at J, with 10 bases between the two ends. The CDR3 nucleotides are TGTGCCAGCAGCCAAGGACGGGGAGTTAATTCACCCCTCCACTTT. It yields the protein CASSQGRGVNSPLHF. The variable domain in full, with the rest retrieved from reference TRBV14 and TRBJ1-6, is EAGVTQFPSHSVIEKGQTVTLRCDPISGHDNLYWYRRVMGKEIKFLLHFVKESKQDESGMPNNRFLAERTGGTYSTLKVQPAELEDSGVYFCASSQGRGVNSPLHFGNGTRLTVT.

This clone was seen only once. This sequence joins TRBV12-3 or TRBV12-4 and TRBJ2-2; D is possibly TRBD1 (6 bases). The CDR3 covers 13 residues. V gave up 4 bases and J gave up 7 bases, with 10 bases separating them. The CDR3 reads CASSYRDGGELFF. DNA of the CDR3: TGTGCCAGCAGTTACAGGGATGGCGGGGAGCTGTTTTTT.

This clone was picked up a small number of times. The chain combines TRBV4-3 with TRBJ2-1; 10 nucleotides align to TRBD2. CDR3 length equals 15 residues. The V gene end was trimmed by 1 base and the J gene end by 6 bases; junction bases not matched to a gene: 3. From germline, CDR1 is LGHNA and CDR2 YSLEER. CDR3 sequence (DNA): TGCGCCAGCAGCCAAGTGGGACTAGCGATCAATGAGCAGTTCTTC. Encoded protein: CASSQVGLAINEQFF.

V usage is TRBV6-5 and J usage is TRBJ2-3, with 7 nucleotides matching TRBD1. From germline, CDR1 is MNHEY and CDR2 SVGAGI. V trimming: 0 bases; J trimming: 1 base; junction bases outside the gene matches: 4. CDR3 length equals 16 residues. CDR3 DNA: TGTGCCAGCAGTTACTCTGGGACAGTTCGCACAGATACGCAGTATTTT. Amino acid sequence: CASSYSGTVRTDTQYF.

The rearrangement links TRBV13 to TRBJ2-2; TRBD2 agrees at 12 bases. This CDR3 has 16 residues. V gave up 4 bases and J gave up 4 bases; unmatched junction bases: 4. Germline CDR1 PRHDT, CDR2 FYEKMQ (reference sequence). CDR3 amino acids: CASSSPGLAGTGELFF. The CDR3 DNA follows: TGTGCCAGCAGCTCACCGGGACTAGCGGGCACCGGGGAGCTGTTTTTT.

This chain uses TRBV7-2 with TRBJ2-7; TRBD1 agrees at 10 bases. V dropped 6 bases and J dropped 5; count of bases not matched to a gene: 10. This CDR3 is built from 15 residues. Germline values: CDR1 SGHTA, CDR2 FQGNSA. The chain's CDR3 is CASSPGTGDFHEQYF. The CDR3 DNA follows: TGTGCCAGCAGTCCCGGGACAGGGGACTTCCACGAGCAGTACTTC.

The CDR3 DNA sequence: TGTGCCAGTAGCCCCACAGGGTTGGGCGAAAAACTGTTTTTT. Residues: CASSPTGLGEKLFF. The rearrangement joins TRBV19 to TRBJ1-4; D is perhaps TRBD1 (6 bases). Germline V lookup: CDR1 LNHDA, CDR2 SQIVND (reference sequence). CDR3 length: 14 amino acids. Trimming removed 6 bases from V and 8 bases from J, with 16 bases in between.

This clone showed up just once. The chain carries TRBV7-2 and TRBJ1-6, with D possibly TRBD1 on 6 matching bases. The CDR3 extends over 13 amino acids. From germline, CDR1 is SGHTA and CDR2 FQGNSA. Trimming removed 5 bases at V and 7 bases at J, with 9 bases between. As DNA, the CDR3 is TGTGCCAGCAGCACCGGGACAAATTCACCCCTCCACTTT. This codes for CASSTGTNSPLHF.

The genes are TRBV12-3 or TRBV12-4 and TRBJ2-1; D gene uncertain. V was pared by 0 bases and J by 7 bases, with 4 bases between. This CDR3 contains 12 residues. CDR3 coding DNA: TGTGCCAGCAGTTTAGCTTCGAATGAGCAGTTCTTC. Amino acids: CASSLASNEQFF.

This clone was seen a few times. The chain links TRBV4-2 to TRBJ2-3; D perhaps matches TRBD1 (6 bases). The V gene's germline CDR1 is LGHNA and CDR2 YNFKEQ. This CDR3 has 15 residues. V shed 1 base and J shed 2 bases, with 10 bases lying between them. In DNA form, the CDR3 reads TGTGCCAGCAGCCAAGTGGGGGCAGTCACAGATACGCAGTATTTT. Translating gives CASSQVGAVTDTQYF.

V and J are TRBV4-3 and TRBJ1-4; a possible D gene is TRBD1 (5 bases). Germline V CDR1 and CDR2: LGHNA, YSLEER. There are 15 residues in the CDR3. With 3 bases removed from V and 4 bases from J, the gap between germline ends came to 12 bases. The CDR3 loop is CASSQGLGNNEKLFF. In nucleotides, the CDR3 is TGCGCCAGCAGCCAGGGACTGGGAAATAATGAAAAACTGTTTTTT.

This clone has a handful of counts. V gene TRBV9 combines with J gene TRBJ2-7; a possible D gene is TRBD1 (6 bases). The CDR3 runs 14 residues. With 0 bases removed from V and 6 bases from J, the gap between germline ends came to 13 bases. Germline assignment: CDR1 SGDLS and CDR2 YYNGEE. Here the CDR3 reads CASSVGQGKSEQYF. DNA of the CDR3: TGTGCCAGCAGCGTAGGGCAGGGGAAAAGCGAGCAGTACTTC.

The chain joins TRBV29-1 to TRBJ2-1; no reliable D call. Trimming cost V 7 bases and J 6 bases, with 10 bases left between them. The CDR3 has 11 residues. Germline CDR1 SQVTM, CDR2 ANQGSEA. The CDR3 coding sequence is TGCAGCGCCCGACATCTCAATGAGCAGTTCTTC. This codes for CSARHLNEQFF.

This clone has only one observation. Here the CDR3 reads CSASKGTSYEQYF. CDR3 coding DNA: TGCAGTGCCAGTAAGGGGACTTCCTACGAGCAGTACTTC. This chain joins TRBV20-1 and TRBJ2-7, with D possibly matching TRBD2 (6 bases). The germline CDR1 and CDR2 sequences are DFQATT and SNEGSKA (reference sequence). This CDR3 is built from 13 residues. The V and J ends lost 6 bases and 1 base respectively, with 13 bases between them.